The T cell receptor (beta chain) described here comes from a study of response to subunit inactivated influenza vaccine. TCRdb independently ran MiXCR on the RT-PCR reads; one entry per CDR3 protein. The table includes about 650,000 distinct CDR3 sequences, around 13% detected once. Study conclusions and caveats: Every seasonal influenza vaccination brings in few new T cells, the authors suggested.

This clonotype has more than one count but fewer than ten. Its antigen remains unidentified. The germline V gene has CDR1 SGDLS and CDR2 YYNGEE. V shed 0 bases and J shed 3 bases, with 7 bases lying between them. The CDR3 runs 14 residues. This chain connects TRBV9 to TRBJ2-1; D is perhaps TRBD1 (5 bases). This sequence was found in a man in his fifties who received an inactivated influenza vaccine. The input for sequencing was PBMCs from blood, taken around 15 days before vaccination. The CDR3 loop is CASSVVTDYNEQFF. DNA of the CDR3: TGTGCCAGCAGCGTAGTGACAGACTACAATGAGCAGTTCTTC. Full variable domain (remainder filled in from reference TRBV9 and TRBJ2-1): DSGVTQTPKHLITATGQRVTLRCSPRSGDLSVYWYQQSLDQGLQFLIQYYNGEERAKGNILERFSAQQFPDLHSELNLSSLELGDSALYFCASSVVTDYNEQFFGPGTRLTVL.